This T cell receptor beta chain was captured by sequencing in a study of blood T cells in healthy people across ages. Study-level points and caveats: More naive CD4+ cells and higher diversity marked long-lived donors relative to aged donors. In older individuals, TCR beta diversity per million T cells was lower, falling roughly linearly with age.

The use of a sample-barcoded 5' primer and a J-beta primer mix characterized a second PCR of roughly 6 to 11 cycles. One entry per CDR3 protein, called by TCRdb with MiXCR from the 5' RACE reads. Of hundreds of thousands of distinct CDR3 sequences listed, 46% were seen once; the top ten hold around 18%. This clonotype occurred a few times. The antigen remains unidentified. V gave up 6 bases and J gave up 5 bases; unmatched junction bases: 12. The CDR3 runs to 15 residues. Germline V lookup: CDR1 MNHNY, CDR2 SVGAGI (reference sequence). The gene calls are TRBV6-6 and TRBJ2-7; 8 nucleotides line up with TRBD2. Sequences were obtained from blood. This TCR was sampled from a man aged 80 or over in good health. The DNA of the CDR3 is TGTGCCAGCAGCCTTCCCGTCGGGGGGGACAACGAGCAGTACTTC. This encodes CASSLPVGGDNEQYF.